The T cell receptor beta chain described here comes from a study of blood T cell repertoires in COVID-19. About the study: The United States, Italy and Spain provided the acute and convalescent COVID-19 samples. PBMCs, B-cell-depleted T cells, or T cells provided the cDNA or gDNA that made up the material.

Germline values: CDR1 LNHDA, CDR2 SQIVND (reference sequence). This CDR3 comprises 16 residues. Losses at the gene ends were 4 bases for V and 3 bases for J; bases not matched to a gene: 3. In the authors' methods: For nucleated cells, counts were estimated from reference gene primer amplification. Here immunoSEQ multiplex PCR was the method, and the copy in TCRdb shows in-frame clones only, minus some. Clone size and V and J calls were adopted from that table, with D and trimming inferred from the DNA. The sample includes 150,000 to 200,000 clones, about three quarters of them seen just once. The chain uses TRBV19 and TRBJ2-2; 12 positions match TRBD2. Sequenced sample: peripheral blood. The receptor's source is a man between 65 and 85 years old with acute or convalescent COVID-19. In DNA form, the CDR3 reads TGTGCCAGTAGTACCCGGACTAGCGGGGACACCGGGGAGCTGTTTTTT. The encoded protein is CASSTRTSGDTGELFF. Full variable domain (rest looked up from reference TRBV19 and TRBJ2-2): DGGITQSPKYLFRKEGQNVTLSCEQNLNHDAMYWYRQDPGQGLRLIYYSQIVNDFQKGDIAEGYSVSREKKESFPLTVTSAQKNPTAFYLCASSTRTSGDTGELFFGEGSRLTVL.